Presented here are 5 T cell receptor beta chains from one specimen sequenced in a study of follicular helper T cells after annual influenza vaccination. The repertoire was sequenced with immunoSEQ multiplex PCR; TCRdb's copy has only in-frame clones and lacks some. The table records some 10,000 clones, 81% of them present only once. As to time point: 2015-2016 season, pre-vaccination. The starting material was CXCR5+ CD38- circulating T follicular helper cells from blood, obtained on the day of influenza vaccination. Subset defined: circulating Tfh, non-naive CD4+CXCR5+PD-1+ (ICOS+CD38+ or ICOS-CD38-). The receptors derive from an adult who received the influenza vaccine.

This clone was counted once. The rearrangement uses TRBV4-3 and TRBJ1-2; D unresolved. This CDR3 has 15 residues. The V gene's germline CDR1 is LGHNA and CDR2 YSLEER. Trimming stripped 1 base from V and 4 bases from J, with 13 bases between. In nucleotides, the CDR3 is TGCGCCAGCAGCCAAGGTGTGAAGGCCTCCTATGGCTACACCTTC. It specifies CASSQGVKASYGYTF.

This sequence joins TRBV28 and TRBJ2-7; TRBD2 matches 9 bases. The CDR3 has 13 amino acids. Germline CDR1 MDHEN, CDR2 SYDVKM. J lost 9 bases, V lost 5 bases, and 8 bases had no gene match. The CDR3 loop is CASSIGSAGGQYF. The CDR3 coding sequence is TGTGCCAGCAGTATTGGATCAGCGGGGGGGCAGTACTTC.

The rearrangement joins TRBV6-1 to TRBJ2-5; 7 bases are a match to TRBD2. The germline V gene encodes CDR1 MNHNS and CDR2 SASEGT. The length of the CDR3 is 14 residues. V was pared by 4 bases and J by 4 bases, with 6 bases of the junction left unmatched. The CDR3 loop is CASSALLASETQYF. The CDR3 bases are TGTGCCAGCAGTGCCCTACTAGCGTCAGAGACCCAGTACTTC.

Here the CDR3 reads CASMPTGDRYSGNTIYF. In nucleotides, the CDR3 is TGTGCCAGCATGCCGACAGGGGACCGCTACTCTGGAAACACCATATATTTT. The chain carries TRBV21-1 and TRBJ1-3; the D segment call TRBD1 is taken from the table without a DNA check. TRBV21-1 is termed a pseudogene. The CDR3 is 17 residues long.

This chain links TRBV7-6 with TRBJ1-1; maybe TRBD1 (5 bases). CDR1 is SGHVS, CDR2 FNYEAQ, per germline. V was pared by 0 bases and J by 1 base, with 9 bases between. The CDR3 runs to 15 residues. In DNA, the CDR3 is TGTGCCAGCAGCTTAGCCGGGGGAAGGAACACTGAAGCTTTCTTT. It encodes CASSLAGGRNTEAFF. Full variable domain (outside the CDR3, taken from reference TRBV7-6 and TRBJ1-1): GAGVSQSPRYKVTKRGQDVALRCDPISGHVSLYWYRQALGQGPEFLTYFNYEAQQDKSGLPNDRFSAERPEGSISTLTIQRTEQRDSAMYRCASSLAGGRNTEAFFGQGTRLTVV.